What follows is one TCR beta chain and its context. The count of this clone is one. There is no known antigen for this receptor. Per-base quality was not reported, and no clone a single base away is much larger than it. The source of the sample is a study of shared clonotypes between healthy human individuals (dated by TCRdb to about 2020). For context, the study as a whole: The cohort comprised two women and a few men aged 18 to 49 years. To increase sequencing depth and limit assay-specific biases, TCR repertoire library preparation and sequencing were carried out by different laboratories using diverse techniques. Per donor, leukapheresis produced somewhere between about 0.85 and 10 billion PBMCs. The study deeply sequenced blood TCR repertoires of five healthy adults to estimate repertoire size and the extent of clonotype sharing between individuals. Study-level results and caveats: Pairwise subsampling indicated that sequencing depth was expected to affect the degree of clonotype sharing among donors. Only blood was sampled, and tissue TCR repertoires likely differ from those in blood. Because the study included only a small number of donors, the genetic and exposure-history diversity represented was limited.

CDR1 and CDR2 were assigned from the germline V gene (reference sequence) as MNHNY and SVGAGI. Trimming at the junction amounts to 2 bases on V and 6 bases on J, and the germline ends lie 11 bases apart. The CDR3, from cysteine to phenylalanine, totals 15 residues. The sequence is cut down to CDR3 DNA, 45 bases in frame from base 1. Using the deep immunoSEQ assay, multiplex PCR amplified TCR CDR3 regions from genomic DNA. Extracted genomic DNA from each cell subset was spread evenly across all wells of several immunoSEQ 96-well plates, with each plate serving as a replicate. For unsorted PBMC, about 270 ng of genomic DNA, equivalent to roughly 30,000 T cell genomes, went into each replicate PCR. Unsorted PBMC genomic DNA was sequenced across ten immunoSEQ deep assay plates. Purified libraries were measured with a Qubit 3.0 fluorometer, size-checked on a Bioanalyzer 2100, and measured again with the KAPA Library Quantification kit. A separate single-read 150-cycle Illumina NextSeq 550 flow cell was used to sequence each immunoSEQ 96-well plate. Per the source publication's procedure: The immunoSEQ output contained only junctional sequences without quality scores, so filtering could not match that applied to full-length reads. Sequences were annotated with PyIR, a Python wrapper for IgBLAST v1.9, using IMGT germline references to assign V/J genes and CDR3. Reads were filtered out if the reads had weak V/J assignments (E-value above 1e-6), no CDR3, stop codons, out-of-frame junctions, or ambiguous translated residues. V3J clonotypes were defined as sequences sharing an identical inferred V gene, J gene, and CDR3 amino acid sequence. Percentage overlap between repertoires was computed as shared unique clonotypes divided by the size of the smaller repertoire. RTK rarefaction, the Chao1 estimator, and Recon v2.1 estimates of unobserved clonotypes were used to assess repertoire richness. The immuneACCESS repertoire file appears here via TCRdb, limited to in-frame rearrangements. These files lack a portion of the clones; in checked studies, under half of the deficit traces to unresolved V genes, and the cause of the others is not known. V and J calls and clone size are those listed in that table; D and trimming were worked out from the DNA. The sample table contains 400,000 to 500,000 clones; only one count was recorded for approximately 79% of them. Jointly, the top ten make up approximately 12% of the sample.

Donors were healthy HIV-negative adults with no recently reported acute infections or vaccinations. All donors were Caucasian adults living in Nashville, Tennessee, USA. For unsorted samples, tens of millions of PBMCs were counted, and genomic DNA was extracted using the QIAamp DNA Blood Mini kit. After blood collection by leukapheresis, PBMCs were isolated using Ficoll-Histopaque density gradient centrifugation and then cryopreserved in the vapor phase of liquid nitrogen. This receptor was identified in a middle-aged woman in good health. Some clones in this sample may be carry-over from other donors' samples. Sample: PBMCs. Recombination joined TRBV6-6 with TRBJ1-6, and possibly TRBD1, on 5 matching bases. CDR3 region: CASSYGGWFNSPLHF. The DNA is TGTGCCAGCAGTTACGGGGGGTGGTTTAATTCACCCCTCCACTTT.